One T cell receptor (beta chain) is described in this entry. Antigen: not known. Germline trimming cut 4 bases from V and 3 bases from J; bases unmatched to any gene: 3. CDR1 and CDR2 (germline): SGHVS, FQNEAQ. The CDR3 has 13 residues. The data belong to a study of T cell repertoires in cytomegalovirus infection. TCRdb independently ran MiXCR on the reads; one entry per CDR3 protein. The repertoire holds about a million distinct CDR3 sequences, under 40% seen once, with 13% in the top ten. Study-level results: HLA-C-restricted TCR beta clonotypes specific for CMV led the ex vivo response. Identification of carriers of CMV plus the relevant HLA was performed using cumulative public TCR beta family frequency.

This receptor was obtained from a human donor in good health (CMV status not recorded). Some clones in this sample may be carry-over from other donors' samples. Sequencing was performed on cultured CD8+ T cells from PBMCs, taken from culture after CMV antigen stimulation. The V call is TRBV7-8, the J call TRBJ2-7; 7 bases agree with TRBD1. The CDR3 sequence is CASSWDSLYEQYF. The DNA for the CDR3 is TGTGCCAGCAGCTGGGACAGCCTCTACGAGCAGTACTTC.